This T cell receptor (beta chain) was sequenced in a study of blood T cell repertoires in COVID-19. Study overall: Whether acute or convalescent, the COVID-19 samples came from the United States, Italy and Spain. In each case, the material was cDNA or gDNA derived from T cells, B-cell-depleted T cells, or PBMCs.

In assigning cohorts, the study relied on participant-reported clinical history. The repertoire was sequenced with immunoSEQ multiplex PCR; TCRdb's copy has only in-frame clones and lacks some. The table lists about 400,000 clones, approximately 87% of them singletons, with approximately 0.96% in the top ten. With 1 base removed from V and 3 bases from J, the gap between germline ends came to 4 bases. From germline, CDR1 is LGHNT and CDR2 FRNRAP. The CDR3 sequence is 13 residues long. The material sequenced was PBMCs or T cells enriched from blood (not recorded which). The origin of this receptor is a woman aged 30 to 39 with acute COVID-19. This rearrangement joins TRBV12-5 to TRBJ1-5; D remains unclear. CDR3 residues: CASGLDSNQPQHF. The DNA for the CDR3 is TGTGCTAGTGGTTTGGACTCCAATCAGCCCCAGCATTTT.